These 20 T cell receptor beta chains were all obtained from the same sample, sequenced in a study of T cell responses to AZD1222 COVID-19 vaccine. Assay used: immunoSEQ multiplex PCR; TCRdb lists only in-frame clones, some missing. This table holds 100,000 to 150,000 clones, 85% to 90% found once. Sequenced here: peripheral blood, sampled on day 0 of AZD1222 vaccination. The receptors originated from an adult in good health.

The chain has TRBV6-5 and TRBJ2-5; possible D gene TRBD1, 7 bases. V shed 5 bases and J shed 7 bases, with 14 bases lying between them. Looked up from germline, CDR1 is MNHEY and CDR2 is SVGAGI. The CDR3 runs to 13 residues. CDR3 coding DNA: TGTGCCAGCAGTCGGTCCCAGGGGGGGACCCAGTACTTC. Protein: CASSRSQGGTQYF.

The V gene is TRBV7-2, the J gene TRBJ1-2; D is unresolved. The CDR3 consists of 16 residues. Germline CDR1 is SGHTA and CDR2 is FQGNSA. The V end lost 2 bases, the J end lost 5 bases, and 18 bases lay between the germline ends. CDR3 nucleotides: TGTGCCAGCAGCTTAAAAGAAAGCACTTATACGTATGGCTACACCTTC. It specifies CASSLKESTYTYGYTF.

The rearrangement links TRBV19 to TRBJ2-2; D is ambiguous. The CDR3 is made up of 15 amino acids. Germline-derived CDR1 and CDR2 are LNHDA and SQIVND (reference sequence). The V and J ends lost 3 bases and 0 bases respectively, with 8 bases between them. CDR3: CASSMRHSNTGELFF. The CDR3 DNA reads TGTGCCAGTAGTATGAGACACTCGAACACCGGGGAGCTGTTTTTT. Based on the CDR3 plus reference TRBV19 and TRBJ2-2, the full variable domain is DGGITQSPKYLFRKEGQNVTLSCEQNLNHDAMYWYRQDPGQGLRLIYYSQIVNDFQKGDIAEGYSVSREKKESFPLTVTSAQKNPTAFYLCASSMRHSNTGELFFGEGSRLTVL.

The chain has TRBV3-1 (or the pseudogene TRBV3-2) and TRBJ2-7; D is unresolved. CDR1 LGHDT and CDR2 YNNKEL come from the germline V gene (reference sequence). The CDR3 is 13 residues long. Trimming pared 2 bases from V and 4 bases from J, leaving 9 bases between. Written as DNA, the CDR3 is TGTGCCAGCAGCCAATTCCTGGCTTACGAGCAGTACTTC. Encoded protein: CASSQFLAYEQYF.

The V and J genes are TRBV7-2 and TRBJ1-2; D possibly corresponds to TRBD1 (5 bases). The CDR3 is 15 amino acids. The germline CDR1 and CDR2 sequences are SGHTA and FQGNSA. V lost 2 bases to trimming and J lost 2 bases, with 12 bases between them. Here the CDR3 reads CASSLPGHDNYGYTF. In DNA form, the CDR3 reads TGTGCCAGCAGCTTACCTGGACACGACAACTATGGCTACACCTTC.

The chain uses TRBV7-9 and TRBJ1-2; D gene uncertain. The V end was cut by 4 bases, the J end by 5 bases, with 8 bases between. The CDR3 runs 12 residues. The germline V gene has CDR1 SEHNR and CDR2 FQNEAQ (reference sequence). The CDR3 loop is CASSSVGYGYTF. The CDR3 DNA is TGTGCCAGCAGCTCGGTGGGGTATGGCTACACCTTC.

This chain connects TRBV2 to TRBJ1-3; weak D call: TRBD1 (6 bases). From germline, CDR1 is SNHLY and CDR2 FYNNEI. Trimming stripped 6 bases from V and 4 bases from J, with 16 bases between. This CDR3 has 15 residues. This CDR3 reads CASSVRGTGGNTIYF. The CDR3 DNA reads TGTGCCAGCAGCGTCAGGGGTACGGGCGGAAACACCATATATTTT.

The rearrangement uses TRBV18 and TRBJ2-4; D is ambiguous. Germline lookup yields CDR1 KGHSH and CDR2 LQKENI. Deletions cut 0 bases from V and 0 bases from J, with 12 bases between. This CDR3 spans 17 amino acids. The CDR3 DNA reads TGTGCCAGCTCACCACCGGTCCCCAGTCTAGCCAAAAACATTCAGTACTTC. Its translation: CASSPPVPSLAKNIQYF.

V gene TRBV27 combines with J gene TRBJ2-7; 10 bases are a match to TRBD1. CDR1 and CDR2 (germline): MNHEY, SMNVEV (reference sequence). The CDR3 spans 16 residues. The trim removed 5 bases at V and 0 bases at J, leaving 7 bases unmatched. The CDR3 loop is CASSPTGTGVSYEQYF. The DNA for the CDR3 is TGTGCCAGCAGTCCCACCGGGACAGGGGTCTCCTACGAGCAGTACTTC.

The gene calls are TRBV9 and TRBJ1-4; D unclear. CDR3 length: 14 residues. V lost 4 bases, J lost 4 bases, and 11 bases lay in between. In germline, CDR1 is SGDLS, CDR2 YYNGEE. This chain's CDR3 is CASSPKQFNEKLFF. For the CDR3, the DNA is TGTGCCAGCAGCCCAAAGCAATTTAATGAAAAACTGTTTTTT.

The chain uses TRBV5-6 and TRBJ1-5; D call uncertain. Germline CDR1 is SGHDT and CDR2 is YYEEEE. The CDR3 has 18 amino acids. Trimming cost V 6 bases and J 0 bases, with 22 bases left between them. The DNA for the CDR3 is TGTGCCAGCATAAATAGTCGACCGCCGGAGTATAGCAATCAGCCCCAGCATTTT. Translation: CASINSRPPEYSNQPQHF.

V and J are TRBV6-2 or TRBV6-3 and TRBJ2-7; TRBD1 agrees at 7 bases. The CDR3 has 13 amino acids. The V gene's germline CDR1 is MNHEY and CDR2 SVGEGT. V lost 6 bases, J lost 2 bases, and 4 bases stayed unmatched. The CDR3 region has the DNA TGTGCCAGCAGCCCAGGGACAGCCTACGAGCAGTACTTC. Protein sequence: CASSPGTAYEQYF.

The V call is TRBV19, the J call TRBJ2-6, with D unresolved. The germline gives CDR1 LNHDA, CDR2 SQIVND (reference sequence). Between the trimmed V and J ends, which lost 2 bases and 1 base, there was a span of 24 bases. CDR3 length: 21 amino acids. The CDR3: CASSIYRILGSPLSGANVLTF. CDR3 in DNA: TGTGCCAGTAGTATATATAGAATTCTGGGGTCACCCCTTTCTGGGGCCAACGTCCTGACTTTC.

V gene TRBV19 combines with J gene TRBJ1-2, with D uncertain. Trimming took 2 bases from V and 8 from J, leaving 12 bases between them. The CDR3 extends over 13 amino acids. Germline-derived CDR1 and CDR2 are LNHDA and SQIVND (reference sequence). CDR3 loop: CASSISRSRGYTF. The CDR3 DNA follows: TGTGCCAGTAGTATATCCAGGTCCAGAGGCTACACCTTC.

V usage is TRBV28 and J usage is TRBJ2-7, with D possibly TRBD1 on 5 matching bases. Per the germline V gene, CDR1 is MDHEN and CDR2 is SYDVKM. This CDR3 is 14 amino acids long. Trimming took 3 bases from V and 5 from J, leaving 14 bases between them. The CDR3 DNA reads TGTGCCAGCAGTTTTCTGGCAGGGAACCACGAGCAGTACTTC. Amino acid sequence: CASSFLAGNHEQYF.

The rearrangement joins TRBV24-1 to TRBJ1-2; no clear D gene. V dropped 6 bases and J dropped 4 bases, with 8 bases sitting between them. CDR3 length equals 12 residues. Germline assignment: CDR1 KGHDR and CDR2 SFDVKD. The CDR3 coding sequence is TGTGCCACCAGTAACTCGAGCTATGGCTACACCTTC. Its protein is CATSNSSYGYTF.

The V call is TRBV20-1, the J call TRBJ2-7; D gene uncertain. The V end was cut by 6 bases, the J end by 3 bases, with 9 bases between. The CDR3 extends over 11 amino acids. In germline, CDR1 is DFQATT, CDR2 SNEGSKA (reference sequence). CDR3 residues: CSAPDLYEQYF. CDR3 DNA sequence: TGCAGTGCCCCGGACCTCTACGAGCAGTACTTC.

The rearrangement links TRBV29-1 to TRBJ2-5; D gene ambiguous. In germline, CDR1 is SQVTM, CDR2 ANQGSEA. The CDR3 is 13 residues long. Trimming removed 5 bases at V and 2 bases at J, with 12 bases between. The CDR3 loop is CSVSALMQETQYF. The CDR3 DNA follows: TGCAGCGTTTCGGCCTTAATGCAAGAGACCCAGTACTTC. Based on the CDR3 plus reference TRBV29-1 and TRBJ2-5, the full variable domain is SAVISQKPSRDICQRGTSLTIQCQVDSQVTMMFWYRQQPGQSLTLIATANQGSEATYESGFVIDKFPISRPNLTFSTLTVSNMSPEDSSIYLCSVSALMQETQYFGPGTRLLVL.

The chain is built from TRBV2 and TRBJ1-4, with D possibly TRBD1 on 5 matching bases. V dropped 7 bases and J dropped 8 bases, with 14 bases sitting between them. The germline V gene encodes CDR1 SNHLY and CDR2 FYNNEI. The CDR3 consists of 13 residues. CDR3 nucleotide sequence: TGTGCCAGCAATTTAGGACAAGGCGAAAAACTGTTTTTT. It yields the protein CASNLGQGEKLFF.

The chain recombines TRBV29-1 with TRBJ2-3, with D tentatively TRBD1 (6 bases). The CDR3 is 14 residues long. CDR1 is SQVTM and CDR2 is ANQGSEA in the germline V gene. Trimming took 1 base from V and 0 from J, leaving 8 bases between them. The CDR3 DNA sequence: TGCAGCGTTGAAGGGGGGCAAAGCACAGATACGCAGTATTTT. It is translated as CSVEGGQSTDTQYF.